Listed here are 21 T cell receptor beta chains from one sample, sequenced in a study of cytomegalovirus exposure and HLA in healthy donors. Amplification used 60 Vbeta primers and 13 Jbeta primers. Clones were read by immunoSEQ multiplex PCR, and TCRdb kept only the in-frame ones, dropping some. Found here are 150,000 to 200,000 clones, about 75% of them singletons; the top ten hold roughly an eighth. Sequencing used PBMCs. All receptors derive from a man in his forties or fifties in good health and CMV-seropositive.

The rearrangement links TRBV7-2 to TRBJ1-5; 7 positions agree with TRBD1. Germline V CDR1 and CDR2: SGHTA, FQGNSA. This CDR3 spans 15 amino acids. With V trimmed by 0 bases and J by 8 bases, 7 bases remained unmatched. The DNA for the CDR3 is TGTGCCAGCAGCTTAGCCGGCAGGGGGGTAAAGCCCCAGCATTTT. This codes for CASSLAGRGVKPQHF.

The CDR3 is CATSRGLAGAYEQYF. The CDR3 bases are TGTGCCACCAGCAGAGGACTAGCGGGGGCCTACGAGCAGTACTTC. The chain is built from TRBV15 and TRBJ2-7; TRBD2 aligns across 12 bases. The junction had 0 bases not matched to a gene; V was cut back by 1 base and J by 2 bases. This CDR3 has 15 amino acids. Germline V gene data show CDR1 as LNHNV and CDR2 as YYDKDF (reference sequence).

The CDR3 loop is CASRNRAYEQYF. In nucleotides, the CDR3 is TGTGCCAGCCGGAACAGGGCCTACGAGCAGTACTTC. The chain is built from TRBV6-5 and TRBJ2-7; maybe TRBD1 (6 bases). V lost 8 bases to trimming and J lost 2 bases, with 10 bases between them. CDR3 length: 12 amino acids. CDR1 is MNHEY, CDR2 SVGAGI, per germline.

V gene TRBV30 combines with J gene TRBJ2-2; possible D gene TRBD2, 5 bases. The CDR3 spans 12 residues. CDR1 and CDR2 (germline): GTSNPN, SVGIG (reference sequence). The V end was cut by 4 bases, the J end by 7 bases, with 10 bases between. The CDR3 DNA sequence: TGTGCCTGGAACGGGGATATCGGGGAGCTGTTTTTT. Translated, it gives CAWNGDIGELFF.

V is TRBV2 and J is TRBJ2-5, with D possibly matching TRBD2 (6 bases). CDR3 size: 12 residues. V dropped 11 bases and J dropped 1 base, with 11 bases sitting between them. From germline, CDR1 is SNHLY and CDR2 FYNNEI. The CDR3: CAYGGVQETQYF. The CDR3 bases are TGTGCCTACGGGGGAGTCCAAGAGACCCAGTACTTC.

This clone has a single count. The chain is built from TRBV7-2 and TRBJ1-3; a weak D match, TRBD1 (5 bases). In germline, CDR1 is SGHTA, CDR2 FQGNSA. Trimming removed 3 bases from V and 2 bases from J, with 11 bases in between. The CDR3 sequence is 15 residues long. The CDR3 DNA is TGTGCCAGCAGCTTGCAGGGAGGTGCTGGAAACACCATATATTTT. Translating it yields CASSLQGGAGNTIYF.

The chain combines TRBV4-1 with TRBJ2-5, with 8 positions matching TRBD1. Germline V gene sequence: CDR1 MGHRA, CDR2 YSYEKL. The CDR3 extends over 14 amino acids. The V gene end was trimmed by 4 bases and the J gene end by 4 bases; junction bases not matched to a gene: 5. For the CDR3, the DNA is TGCGCCAGCAGCCCTGACAGGGGTCGAGAGACCCAGTACTTC. This translates into CASSPDRGRETQYF.

The rearrangement uses TRBV10-3 and TRBJ2-7; the match to TRBD1 covers 8 bases. The CDR3 has 14 residues. Germline V gene sequence: CDR1 ENHRY, CDR2 SYGVKD. With V trimmed by 3 bases and J by 2 bases, 3 bases remained unmatched. The CDR3 nucleotides are TGTGCCATCAGTGACGCACAGGGGGCCTACGAGCAGTACGTC. It codes for CAISDAQGAYEQYV.

The V and J genes are TRBV5-8 and TRBJ1-5; 8 bases align to TRBD1. Germline V gene lookup returns CDR1 SGHTS and CDR2 YDEGEE. Trimming took 3 bases from V and 0 from J; bases not matched to a gene: 5. The CDR3 spans 16 residues. The CDR3 loop reads CASSWGQVYSNQPQHF. CDR3 nucleotides: TGTGCCAGCAGCTGGGGACAGGTCTATAGCAATCAGCCCCAGCATTTT.

The CDR3 loop is CASSDRQGTDTQYF. The CDR3 bases are TGTGCCAGTAGTGACAGACAGGGCACAGATACGCAGTATTTT. The V and J genes are TRBV19 and TRBJ2-3; D is perhaps TRBD1 (6 bases). This CDR3 has 14 residues. Germline CDR1 LNHDA, CDR2 SQIVND (reference sequence). Trimming pared 5 bases from V and 1 base from J, leaving 10 bases between.

This chain uses TRBV4-2 with TRBJ2-7; D call uncertain. Trimming shortened V by 5 bases and J by 2 bases, and 16 bases separated the two germline ends. The germline V gene encodes CDR1 LGHNA and CDR2 YNFKEQ. This CDR3 spans 15 amino acids. The CDR3 here is CASSIDSSRAYEQYF. CDR3 DNA: TGTGCCAGCAGCATAGATTCTAGTCGGGCCTACGAGCAGTACTTC.

This clone was detected only once. The chain employs TRBV28 and TRBJ1-2, with 8 bases identical to TRBD1. The CDR3 covers 17 residues. Per the germline V gene, CDR1 is MDHEN and CDR2 is SYDVKM. V shed 6 bases, J shed 1 base, and the junction held 13 bases outside the gene matches. The CDR3 DNA is TGTGCCAGCAGCCCAGGGGGCCCGGGACCATTTAACTATGGCTACACCTTC. It yields the protein CASSPGGPGPFNYGYTF.

The CDR3 sequence is CSVEGRVSDIQYF. The CDR3 nucleotides are TGCAGCGTTGAGGGCAGGGTCAGCGACATTCAGTACTTC. The chain uses TRBV29-1 and TRBJ2-4; tentatively, D is TRBD1 (5 bases). The germline V gene has CDR1 SQVTM and CDR2 ANQGSEA. The CDR3 is 13 residues long. V lost 3 bases and J 8 bases, leaving 14 bases between the germline ends. The entire variable domain, with the rest obtained from reference TRBV29-1 and TRBJ2-4, is as follows: SAVISQKPSRDICQRGTSLTIQCQVDSQVTMMFWYRQQPGQSLTLIATANQGSEATYESGFVIDKFPISRPNLTFSTLTVSNMSPEDSSIYLCSVEGRVSDIQYFGAGTRLSVL.

The sample holds one count of this clone. The J gene is TRBJ2-2, the V gene TRBV7-2; D call uncertain. The CDR3 contains 15 residues. V was cut by 2 bases and J by 2 bases, with 9 bases left in between. Germline CDR1 is SGHTA and CDR2 is FQGNSA. The chain's CDR3 is CASSLNRANTGELFF. The DNA of the CDR3 is TGTGCCAGCAGCTTAAACCGAGCTAACACCGGGGAGCTGTTTTTT.

This clone appeared a single time. J is TRBJ2-7 and V is TRBV15; D might be TRBD1 (6 bases). V lost 0 bases, J lost 5 bases, and 11 bases lay in between. Germline assignment: CDR1 LNHNV and CDR2 YYDKDF (reference sequence). This CDR3 has 14 residues. The CDR3 nucleotides read TGTGCCACCAGCAGAGATACAGGGTCGGACGAGCAGTACGTC. Translated, it gives CATSRDTGSDEQYV.

The V and J genes are TRBV7-2 and TRBJ2-2; D possibly corresponds to TRBD2 (5 bases). The V end was cut by 3 bases, the J end by 5 bases, with 13 bases between. Per the germline V gene, CDR1 is SGHTA and CDR2 is FQGNSA. There are 15 residues in the CDR3. The CDR3: CASSFVAMETGELFF. CDR3 coding DNA: TGTGCCAGCAGCTTTGTAGCGATGGAAACCGGGGAGCTGTTTTTT.

V usage is TRBV28 and J usage is TRBJ2-7; TRBD1 matches at 7 bases. After removal of 6 bases from V and 5 bases from J, the junction contained 7 bases not matched to a gene. Germline assignment: CDR1 MDHEN and CDR2 SYDVKM. The length of the CDR3 is 13 residues. As DNA, the CDR3 is TGTGCCAGCAGCAGGGACAGCTTTAACGAGCAGTACTTC. The encoded protein is CASSRDSFNEQYF.

The chain is built from TRBV29-1 and TRBJ2-5; no definite D call. The CDR3 covers 14 residues. Germline CDR1 SQVTM, CDR2 ANQGSEA. V lost 0 bases and J lost 1, with 9 bases in between. The CDR3 sequence is CSVEEAVPQETQYF. The DNA for the CDR3 is TGCAGCGTTGAAGAGGCAGTTCCCCAAGAGACCCAGTACTTC.

This clone was observed a single time. The chain carries TRBV6-5 and TRBJ1-6; D not resolved. This CDR3 spans 16 amino acids. Germline V gene lookup returns CDR1 MNHEY and CDR2 SVGAGI. Trimming took 2 bases from V and 6 from J, leaving 14 bases between them. The CDR3 DNA sequence: TGTGCCAGCAGTTACACCCCAGGAGGTGGTAATTCACCCCTCCACTTT. It encodes CASSYTPGGGNSPLHF.

This clone was seen only a few times. The rearrangement joins TRBV2 to TRBJ1-2; TRBD1 aligns across 9 bases. This CDR3 has 13 residues. Per germline, CDR1 SNHLY and CDR2 FYNNEI. J was trimmed by 8 bases and V by 5 bases; bases with no gene match: 6. CDR3 bases: TGTGCCAGCAGTCCAGACAGGGGGGACGGCTACACCTTC. This gives the protein CASSPDRGDGYTF.

V gene TRBV28 combines with J gene TRBJ1-5, with TRBD1 matching over 9 bases. Per germline, CDR1 MDHEN and CDR2 SYDVKM. Unmatched junction bases numbered 6, after V lost 6 bases and J lost 3 bases. The CDR3 is 15 residues long. In nucleotides, the CDR3 is TGTGCCAGCAGGGCCGGGACAGGGAACAATCAGCCCCAGCATTTT. This codes for CASRAGTGNNQPQHF.